This T cell receptor beta chain originates from a study of blood T cells in healthy people across ages. A second 7 to 11 cycle PCR used barcoded and J-beta primers. TCRdb analysed the 5' RACE reads with MiXCR anew, one entry per CDR3 protein. The data hold roughly 1,000,000 distinct CDR3 sequences, with under 30% observed a single time. The sample was also reused in another study, on T cells of mothers and their children.

The clonotype comes from a girl aged 2 to 9 in good health. Sequenced: blood.

Here the CDR3 DNA reads TGCAGCGTTAAAGTTGAGGACACTGAAGCTTTCTTT. It codes for CSVKVEDTEAFF. The chain carries TRBV29-1 and TRBJ1-1; D remains ambiguous. Looked up from germline, CDR1 is SQVTM and CDR2 is ANQGSEA. CDR3 size: 12 residues. V dropped 5 bases and J dropped 3 bases, with 10 bases sitting between them.